This T cell receptor (beta chain) is from a study of shared clonotypes between healthy human individuals. With respect to this clone: What it binds is not known.

Data came from immunoSEQ multiplex PCR; TCRdb stores just in-frame clones and leaves some out. The sample yields some 1,100,000 clones, around three quarters seen once. Study outcomes and limitations: Naive subsets, compared against memory subsets, generally had larger estimated richness values.

The clonotype originates from a young man in good health. Some clones in this sample may be carry-over from other donors' samples. Sequenced sample: memory CD4+ T cells from PBMCs. Subset defined: CD45RA-negative fraction.

CDR3 residues: CASSFSPIVGEQYF. CDR3 DNA sequence: TGTGCCAGCAGTTTTTCCCCTATTGTAGGCGAGCAGTACTTC. This chain uses TRBV27 with TRBJ2-7; D gene ambiguous. Trimming pared 3 bases from V and 6 bases from J, leaving 15 bases between. Germline CDR1 is MNHEY and CDR2 is SMNVEV (reference sequence). This CDR3 contains 14 residues.